These T cell receptor beta chains were read from a single sample in a study of CD4 and CD8 cells across lung adenocarcinoma regions. TCRdb re-called the PCR reads through MiXCR, storing one row per CDR3 protein. The sample lists under 7,500 distinct CDR3 sequences; 51% were seen once. The sample was CD4+ T cells from the center of a lung tumor. The receptors come from a female donor with lung adenocarcinoma. The CD4 and CD8 labels of this study may be unreliable. CDR3s include the opening cysteine and the closing phenylalanine or tryptophan. Fields, in order: clone size, V gene, D gene, J gene, CDR3 protein, CDR3 DNA. A D gene is named only where the DNA matches it firmly. Only some rows state a clone size, as once, few, many or a class for expanded clones.

NA,TRBV27,TRBD2,TRBJ2-1,CASSFQSGGGYNEQFF,TGTGCCAGCAGTTTCCAAAGCGGGGGGGGATACAATGAGCAGTTCTTC
NA,TRBV10-1,NA,TRBJ2-4,CTTELGGTNTQYF,TGCACCACGGAACTGGGAGGCACAAACACGCAGTACTTC
medium-sized,TRBV6-2/TRBV6-3,TRBD1,TRBJ2-1,CASSTGQPNNEQFF,TGTGCCAGCAGCACGGGACAGCCAAACAATGAGCAGTTCTTC
once,TRBV6-4,NA,TRBJ2-5,CAGSGEGETETQYF,TGTGCGGGCAGCGGAGAGGGTGAGACAGAGACGCAGTACTTT
NA,TRBV6-1,TRBD1,TRBJ2-7,CASSVRPGQGGYEQYF,TGTGCCAGCAGTGTTCGTCCGGGACAGGGAGGCTACGAGCAGTACTTC
NA,TRBV6-1,NA,TRBJ2-6,CASTGRISGANVLTF,TGTGCCAGCACGGGACGGATCTCTGGGGCCAACGTCCTGACTTTC
NA,TRBV6-2/TRBV6-3,NA,TRBJ2-3,CAGGYGAGSPDTQYF,TGTGCCGGGGGGTACGGGGCGGGAAGCCCAGATACCCAGTATTTC
few,TRBV7-9,NA,TRBJ1-1,CASGLYPLTEAFF,TGTGCCAGCGGATTGTATCCGTTGACTGAAGCTTTCTTT
medium-sized,TRBV6-1,NA,TRBJ2-2,CASSEQGGGTGELFF,TGTGCCAGCAGTGAACAGGGAGGTGGCACCGGGGAGCTGTTTTTT
medium-sized,TRBV27,NA,TRBJ1-4,CASRPTINNNEKLFF,TGTGCCAGCAGACCGACCATAAATAATAATGAAAAACTGTTTTTT
NA,TRBV7-9,NA,TRBJ2-3,CASRLTPVLGTDTQYF,TGTGCCAGCAGACTTACGCCTGTACTAGGAACAGATACGCAGTATTTT
medium-sized,TRBV6-5,NA,TRBJ2-7,CASSYSGAYEQYF,TGTGCCAGCAGTTACTCGGGAGCCTACGAGCAGTACTTC
NA,TRBV6-5,NA,TRBJ2-7,CASSYSRVDSYEQYF,TGTGCCAGCAGTTACTCGAGGGTGGACTCCTACGAGCAGTACTTC
NA,TRBV6-1,NA,TRBJ2-5,CASSEGWAGETQYF,TGTGCCAGCAGTGAAGGTTGGGCAGGGGAGACCCAGTACTTC
NA,TRBV6-5,NA,TRBJ2-3,CASSYGVLTSTDTQYF,TGTGCCAGCAGTTACGGGGTACTAACTAGCACAGATACGCAGTATTTT
NA,TRBV27,TRBD2,TRBJ2-5,CASRRLAGDPLQETQYF,TGTGCCAGCAGAAGACTAGCGGGAGATCCCTTACAAGAGACCCAGTACTTC
large,TRBV6-1,TRBD2,TRBJ2-1,CASSEAGTSFYNEQFF,TGTGCCAGCAGTGAAGCCGGGACTAGCTTTTACAATGAGCAGTTCTTC
NA,TRBV5-4,NA,TRBJ2-1,CASSQTSGTSYNEQLF,TGTGCCAGCAGCCAGACATCCGGGACCTCCTACAATGAGCAGCTCTTC
few,TRBV7-2,NA,TRBJ2-1,CASSLSPNNEQFF,TGTGCCAGCAGCTTAAGTCCCAACAATGAGCAGTTCTTC
NA,TRBV6-1,TRBD2,TRBJ2-3,CASSEEASGGVSTDTQYF,TGTGCCAGCAGTGAAGAGGCTAGCGGGGGTGTGAGCACAGATACGCAGTATTTT
medium-sized,TRBV7-8,TRBD1,TRBJ2-5,CASSLARDRGPKVGETQYF,TGTGCCAGCAGCTTAGCGCGGGACAGGGGGCCTAAAGTAGGAGAGACCCAGTACTTC
NA,TRBV25-1,NA,TRBJ2-2,CASSASGGELFF,TGTGCCAGCAGTGCCAGTGGCGGTGAGCTGTTTTTT
NA,TRBV27,NA,TRBJ1-2,CASRVQVRSYGYTF,TGTGCCAGCAGGGTACAGGTACGGAGCTATGGCTACACCTTC
few,TRBV6-1,TRBD1,TRBJ2-2,CASKGTGITGELFF,TGTGCCAGCAAAGGGACAGGGATTACCGGGGAGCTGTTTTTT
NA,TRBV10-1,NA,TRBJ2-2,CASSADSAVGELFF,TGCGCCAGCAGTGCAGACTCGGCCGTCGGGGAGCTGTTTTTT
NA,TRBV6-1,TRBD2,TRBJ2-4,CASSPAGWAIDIQYF,TGTGCCAGCAGTCCAGCGGGGTGGGCGATAGATATTCAGTACTTC
NA,TRBV27,NA,TRBJ2-3,CASSFRLAADTQYF,TGTGCCAGCAGTTTTCGCCTAGCTGCAGATACGCAGTATTTT
NA,TRBV11-3,NA,TRBJ2-5,CASSLGGSQETQYF,TGTGCCAGCAGCTTAGGGGGTTCCCAAGAGACCCAGTACTTC
few,TRBV10-2,NA,TRBJ2-1,CASSDPAGNEQFF,TGCGCCAGCAGTGACCCCGCCGGGAATGAGCAGTTCTTC
large,TRBV7-2,TRBD2,TRBJ2-1,CASSPVAGGGQFF,TGTGCCAGCAGTCCAGTGGCTGGCGGGGGGCAGTTCTTC
NA,TRBV6-1,NA,TRBJ2-3,CASSFGMWGTDMQYF,TGTGCCAGCTCTTTCGGTATGTGGGGCACAGACATGCAGTATTTC
medium-sized,TRBV6-5,TRBD2,TRBJ2-1,CASSYSGSLYNEQFF,TGTGCCAGCAGTTACAGCGGGAGCCTCTACAATGAGCAGTTCTTC
NA,TRBV6-1,NA,TRBJ2-3,CASSPPGTGAQYF,TGTGCCAGCTCTCCTCCGGGGACCGGGGCGCAGTATTTT
NA,TRBV27,NA,TRBJ2-2,CASRSDRTGELFF,TGTGCCAGCAGGTCAGACCGCACCGGTGAGCTGTTTTTT
NA,TRBV12-5,NA,TRBJ2-2,CASGRTFQGKNNTGELFF,TGTGCTAGTGGCCGCACCTTCCAGGGAAAAAATAACACCGGGGAGCTGTTTTTT
once,TRBV25-1,TRBD2,TRBJ2-3,CASSTYGGAGETQYF,TGTGCCAGCAGTACCTACGGGGGAGCGGGAGAGACCCAGTATTTC
NA,TRBV6-1,NA,TRBJ1-2,CASSGNTHYGYTF,TGTGCCAGCTCGGGTAATACGCACTATGGCTACACCTTC
once,TRBV7-7,TRBD1,TRBJ2-5,CASSRGTGGQETQYF,TGTGCTAGCAGCCGCGGGACAGGGGGCCAAGAGACCCAGTACTTC
NA,TRBV6-9,NA,TRBJ2-5,CATGLGGGGKETQYF,TGTGCCACGGGTCTCGGGGGCGGGGGCAAAGAGACCCAGTACTTC
few,TRBV27,TRBD1,TRBJ2-7,CASSAGTVPSYEQYF,TGTGCCAGCAGTGCCGGGACAGTACCCTCCTACGAGCAGTACTTC
NA,TRBV6-1,NA,TRBJ2-2,CASHHTVNTEEQFF,TGTGCCAGCCACCACACAGTAAACACCGAGGAGCAGTTTTTT
NA,TRBV12-3/TRBV12-4,NA,TRBJ2-5,CASSPASVAPSSETQYF,TGTGCCAGCAGTCCAGCGTCGGTCGCGCCTTCCTCTGAGACCCAGTACTTC
NA,TRBV6-1,NA,TRBJ2-7,CVSSEPLAPPYEQYF,TGTGTCAGCAGTGAACCCCTAGCGCCTCCCTACGAGCAGTACTTC
many,TRBV7-2,TRBD2,TRBJ2-3,CASSLGGLAGGWTDTQYF,TGTGCCAGCAGCTTAGGGGGGCTAGCGGGAGGTTGGACAGATACGCAGTATTTT
NA,TRBV27,NA,TRBJ2-1,CASSSSRVTFF,TGTGCCAGCAGTTCCAGCAGGGTTACGTTCTTC